This T cell receptor (beta chain) is from a study of PD-L1 blockade in urothelial cancer. Across the study: Atezolizumab (1,200 mg intravenously every 3 weeks) began in about 2014 for patients. Samples came from 3 weeks, at the second dose, and 6 weeks into treatment. Study-wide findings and caveats: Pretreatment blood TCR clonality under the median forecast improved survival.

Points on this clone: Its matching antigen is unknown.

The CDR3 is made up of 11 amino acids. Germline lookup yields CDR1 SGHTS and CDR2 YDEGEE. V shed 3 bases and J shed 3 bases, with 3 bases lying between them. Profiling relied on immunoSEQ multiplex PCR, and the TCRdb table lists in-frame clones only, not all of them. The sample comprises about 26,000 clones, 65% to 90% of which are singletons, and approximately 30% rests with the top ten. Patients' cancers were locally advanced or metastatic urothelial carcinomas. The sequenced sample was PBMCs, obtained around atezolizumab (anti-PD-L1) treatment. This TCR was sampled from a man between 60 and 75 years old with urothelial cancer. This rearrangement joins TRBV5-8 to TRBJ1-1, with no clear D. The CDR3 protein is CASSSYTEAFF. The CDR3 DNA reads TGTGCCAGCAGCTCCTACACTGAAGCTTTCTTT.